Below are 21 T cell receptor beta chains sequenced from a single sample in a study of blood T cell repertoires in COVID-19. TCRdb's table, derived via immunoSEQ multiplex PCR, lists solely in-frame clones and lacks some. The sample has approximately 170,000 clones, about 88% seen once. Sequencing was done on a sample of peripheral blood. The receptor source for this set is a woman aged 80 or over in a cohort sampled during active or convalescent COVID-19.

The CDR3 is CASSLGQGPYEQYF. DNA of the CDR3: TGTGCCAGCAGCTTAGGTCAGGGCCCCTACGAGCAGTACTTC. The gene calls are TRBV11-2 and TRBJ2-7; TRBD1 is a possible D gene (5 bases). V was pared by 1 base and J by 2 bases, with 9 bases between. CDR3 length: 14 amino acids. Germline V gene sequence: CDR1 SGHAT, CDR2 FQNNGV.

The rearrangement joins TRBV7-9 to TRBJ2-7; D perhaps matches TRBD2 (6 bases). This CDR3 has 12 residues. With 5 bases removed from V and 6 bases from J, the gap between germline ends came to 11 bases. The V gene's germline CDR1 is SEHNR and CDR2 FQNEAQ (reference sequence). This CDR3 is CASSRRVGEQYF. CDR3 coding DNA: TGTGCCAGCAGCCGGAGGGTCGGCGAGCAGTACTTC. The entire variable domain, with the rest obtained from reference TRBV7-9 and TRBJ2-7, is as follows: DTGVSQNPRHKITKRGQNVTFRCDPISEHNRLYWYRQTLGQGPEFLTYFQNEAQLEKSRLLSDRFSAERPKGSFSTLEIQRTEQGDSAMYLCASSRRVGEQYFGPGTRLTVT.

A word on this clone: The same CDR3 also results from other DNA sequences found in this sample. The V call is TRBV7-2, the J call TRBJ2-5, with a weak D call TRBD2 (5 bases). The germline gives CDR1 SGHTA, CDR2 FQGNSA. This CDR3 is 14 amino acids long. The V and J ends lost 1 base and 1 base respectively, with 7 bases between them. The CDR3 DNA reads as TGTGCCAGCAGCTTAGGTACTAGCCAAGAGACCCAGTACTTC. This gives the protein CASSLGTSQETQYF.

The chain uses TRBV27 and TRBJ1-1; D remains ambiguous. Germline CDR1 MNHEY, CDR2 SMNVEV (reference sequence). The CDR3 length is 14 residues. The V and J ends lost 7 bases and 4 bases respectively, with 16 bases between them. The CDR3 spells CASKGFSTGTEAFF. CDR3 nucleotide sequence: TGTGCCAGCAAAGGTTTCTCTACGGGCACTGAAGCTTTCTTT.

This clone was seen only once. This sequence joins TRBV6-5 and TRBJ2-3, with 8 bases aligning to TRBD2. The J segment lost 4 bases and the V segment lost 6 bases, leaving 0 bases of the junction unmatched. The CDR3 has 12 residues. Germline assignment: CDR1 MNHEY and CDR2 SVGAGI. CDR3 loop: CASRTSADTQYF. The CDR3, as DNA: TGTGCCAGCAGGACTAGCGCAGATACGCAGTATTTT.

The gene calls are TRBV7-2 and TRBJ2-3, with D unclear. V dropped 1 base and J dropped 7 bases, with 6 bases sitting between them. CDR3 length: 12 amino acids. Germline loops: CDR1 SGHTA, CDR2 FQGNSA. The CDR3 reads CASSLVPYTQYF. The CDR3 nucleotides read TGTGCCAGCAGCTTAGTTCCCTATACGCAGTATTTT.

The J gene is TRBJ1-2, the V gene TRBV4-2; 8 nucleotides align to TRBD1. The CDR3 loop spans 15 amino acids. CDR1 and CDR2 (germline): LGHNA, YNFKEQ. With V trimmed by 0 bases and J by 8 bases, 8 bases remained unmatched. CDR3 region: CASSQDPAGQGGYTF. As DNA, the CDR3 is TGTGCCAGCAGCCAAGATCCAGCTGGACAGGGAGGCTACACCTTC.

The gene calls are TRBV11-3 and TRBJ1-4; the match to TRBD1 covers 9 bases. In germline, CDR1 is SGHNT, CDR2 YENEEA. Trimming took 5 bases from V and 6 from J; bases not matched to a gene: 7. This CDR3 comprises 15 residues. CDR3 sequence (DNA): TGTGCCAGCAGCCAGCCGGGACAGGGATATGAAAAACTGTTTTTT. It translates to CASSQPGQGYEKLFF. Drawing the rest from reference TRBV11-3 and TRBJ1-4, the complete variable domain is EAGVVQSPRYKIIEKKQPVAFWCNPISGHNTLYWYLQNLGQGPELLIRYENEEAVDDSQLPKDRFSAERLKGVDSTLKIQPAELGDSAVYLCASSQPGQGYEKLFFGSGTQLSVL.

The chain has TRBV7-9 and TRBJ2-1, with D maybe TRBD2 (6 bases). The CDR3 length is 19 residues. Trimming cost V 2 bases and J 1 base, with 21 bases left between them. Per germline, CDR1 SEHNR and CDR2 FQNEAQ (reference sequence). The CDR3 is CASSLHVLASVDSYNEQFF. The DNA for the CDR3 is TGTGCCAGCAGCTTACACGTCTTGGCTAGCGTCGATTCCTACAATGAGCAGTTCTTC.

This sequence joins TRBV5-4 and TRBJ2-5, with TRBD2 matching over 10 bases. Germline V gene data show CDR1 as SGHNT and CDR2 as YYREEE (reference sequence). The ends lost 4 bases at V and 4 bases at J; junction bases unmatched: 22. The CDR3 has 20 amino acids. CDR3 coding DNA: TGTGCCAGCAGCCCTGGTAGGCTAGCGGGAGATTTGCGGAACGGAGAGACCCAGTACTTC. It codes for CASSPGRLAGDLRNGETQYF.

The CDR3, as DNA: TGTGCTCCCACCGCCAGGGGGCGCGATGAAAAACTGTTTTTT. It is translated as CAPTARGRDEKLFF. The chain recombines TRBV28 with TRBJ1-4; 8 nucleotides match TRBD1. CDR1 is MDHEN, CDR2 SYDVKM, per germline. This CDR3 is 14 amino acids long.

The J gene is TRBJ1-1, the V gene TRBV7-2, with D possibly being TRBD1 (5 bases). The germline CDR1 and CDR2 sequences are SGHTA and FQGNSA. The CDR3 runs to 14 residues. Trimming removed 5 bases from V and 4 bases from J, with 14 bases in between. The CDR3 bases are TGTGCCAGCAGCCGCAGGGTGACGAGCACTGAAGCTTTCTTT. It translates to CASSRRVTSTEAFF.

The chain uses TRBV5-6 and TRBJ1-2, with D perhaps TRBD1 (5 bases). V was cut by 3 bases and J by 4 bases, with 16 bases left in between. CDR3 size: 15 residues. Germline V gives CDR1 SGHDT, CDR2 YYEEEE. In nucleotides, the CDR3 is TGTGCCAGCAGCTGGGGTCCAGGGCAATCCTATGGCTACACCTTC. Its translation: CASSWGPGQSYGYTF. The whole variable domain, filled in from reference TRBV5-6 and TRBJ1-2, reads DAGVTQSPTHLIKTRGQQVTLRCSPKSGHDTVSWYQQALGQGPQFIFQYYEEEERQRGNFPDRFSGHQFPNYSSELNVNALLLGDSALYLCASSWGPGQSYGYTFGSGTRLTVV.

V is TRBV5-1 and J is TRBJ1-1; D gene unclear. V lost 0 bases and J 3 bases, leaving 9 bases between the germline ends. Germline CDR1 is SGHRS and CDR2 is YFSETQ. The CDR3 has 14 residues. The CDR3 DNA sequence: TGCGCCAGCAGCTTGGTTTCGGGGTACACTGAAGCTTTCTTT. It is translated as CASSLVSGYTEAFF.

The V gene is TRBV3-1 (or the pseudogene TRBV3-2), the J gene TRBJ2-5, with TRBD2 matching over 8 bases. The CDR3 loop spans 15 amino acids. Germline-derived CDR1 and CDR2 are LGHDT and YNNKEL (reference sequence). J was trimmed by 4 bases and V by 2 bases; bases with no gene match: 6. CDR3 sequence: CASSQPGGGPETQYF. CDR3 DNA sequence: TGTGCCAGCAGCCAACCGGGGGGGGGTCCAGAGACCCAGTACTTC.

This rearrangement joins TRBV19 to TRBJ1-4; TRBD1 agrees at 8 bases. The V gene's germline CDR1 is LNHDA and CDR2 SQIVND (reference sequence). This CDR3 is built from 15 residues. V lost 7 bases, J lost 6 bases, and 10 bases stayed unmatched. The CDR3 spells CASTTRTGRYEKLFF. In DNA, the CDR3 is TGTGCCAGTACCACAAGGACAGGGAGGTATGAAAAACTGTTTTTT.

The chain has TRBV28 and TRBJ2-3, with TRBD2 matching over 14 bases. Germline V CDR1 and CDR2: MDHEN, SYDVKM. After removal of 6 bases from V and 7 bases from J, the junction contained 12 bases not matched to a gene. There are 17 residues in the CDR3. CDR3 amino acids: CASRTSGTSGGGYTQYF. The DNA for the CDR3 is TGTGCCAGCAGGACCTCAGGGACTAGCGGGGGTGGGTATACGCAGTATTTT.

This chain uses TRBV5-6 with TRBJ2-7; D is unresolved. V lost 2 bases and J 4 bases, leaving 4 bases between the germline ends. This CDR3 comprises 11 residues. CDR1 and CDR2 from the germline V gene are SGHDT and YYEEEE. The CDR3 protein is CASSFKYEQYF. Here the CDR3 DNA reads TGTGCCAGCAGCTTCAAATACGAGCAGTACTTC.

This chain uses TRBV28 with TRBJ2-2; possible D gene TRBD1, 6 bases. CDR1 is MDHEN, CDR2 SYDVKM, per germline. This CDR3 has 12 residues. The V and J ends lost 5 bases and 7 bases respectively, with 8 bases between them. The CDR3: CASSTGFGELFF. As DNA, the CDR3 is TGTGCCAGCAGTACAGGGTTCGGGGAGCTGTTTTTT.

The chain is built from TRBV5-1 and TRBJ2-7, with D maybe TRBD2 (5 bases). Germline CDR1 is SGHRS and CDR2 is YFSETQ. V shed 0 bases and J shed 12 bases, with 22 bases lying between them. This CDR3 has 15 amino acids. In nucleotides, the CDR3 is TGCGCCAGCAGCTTGGATACCGGACTCACCTCTCGAACGTACTTC. Amino acids: CASSLDTGLTSRTYF.

Turning to this clone: This same CDR3 is encoded by further DNA sequences in the sample. The V gene is TRBV3-1 (or the pseudogene TRBV3-2), the J gene TRBJ2-1; 8 bases align to TRBD2. The CDR3 runs to 12 residues. CDR1 and CDR2 from the germline V gene are LGHDT and YNNKEL (reference sequence). J was trimmed by 7 bases and V by 4 bases; bases with no gene match: 0. The CDR3 coding sequence is TGTGCCAGCAGCCTAGCGGGGAATGAGCAGTTCTTC. Its translation: CASSLAGNEQFF.